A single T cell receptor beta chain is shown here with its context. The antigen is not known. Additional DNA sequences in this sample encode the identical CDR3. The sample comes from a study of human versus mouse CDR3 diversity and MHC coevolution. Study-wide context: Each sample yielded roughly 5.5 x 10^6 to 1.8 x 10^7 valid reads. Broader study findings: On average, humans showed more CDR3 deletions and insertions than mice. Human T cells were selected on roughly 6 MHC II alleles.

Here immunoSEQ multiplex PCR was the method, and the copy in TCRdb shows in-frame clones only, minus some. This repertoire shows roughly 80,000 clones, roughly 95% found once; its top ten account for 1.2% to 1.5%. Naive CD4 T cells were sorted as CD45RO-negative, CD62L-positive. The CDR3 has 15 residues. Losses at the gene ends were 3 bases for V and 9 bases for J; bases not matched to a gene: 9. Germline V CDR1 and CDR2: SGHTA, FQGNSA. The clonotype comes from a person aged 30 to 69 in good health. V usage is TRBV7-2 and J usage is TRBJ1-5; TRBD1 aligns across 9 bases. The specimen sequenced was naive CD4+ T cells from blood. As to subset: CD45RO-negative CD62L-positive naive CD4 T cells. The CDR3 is CASSLSGTGIRPQHF. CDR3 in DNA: TGTGCCAGCAGCTTGAGCGGGACAGGGATTCGGCCCCAGCATTTT.